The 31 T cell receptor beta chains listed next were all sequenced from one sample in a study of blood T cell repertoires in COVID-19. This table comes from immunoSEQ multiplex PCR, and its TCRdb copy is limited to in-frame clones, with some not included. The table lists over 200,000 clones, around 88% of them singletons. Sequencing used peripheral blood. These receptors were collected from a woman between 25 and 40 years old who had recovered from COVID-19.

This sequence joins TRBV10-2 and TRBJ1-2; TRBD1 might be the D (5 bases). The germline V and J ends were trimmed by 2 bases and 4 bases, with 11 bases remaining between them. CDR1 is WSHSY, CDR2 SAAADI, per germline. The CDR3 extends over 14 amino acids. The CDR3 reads CASSERAGIYGYTF. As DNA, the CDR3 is TGCGCCAGCAGTGAGAGGGCAGGGATCTATGGCTACACCTTC.

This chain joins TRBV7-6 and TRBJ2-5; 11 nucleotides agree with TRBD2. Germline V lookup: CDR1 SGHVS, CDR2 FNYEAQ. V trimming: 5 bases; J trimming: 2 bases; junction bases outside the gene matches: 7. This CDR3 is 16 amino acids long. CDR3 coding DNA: TGTGCCAGCAGCCTTACTAGCGGGGGAGAGCAAGAGACCCAGTACTTC. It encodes CASSLTSGGEQETQYF.

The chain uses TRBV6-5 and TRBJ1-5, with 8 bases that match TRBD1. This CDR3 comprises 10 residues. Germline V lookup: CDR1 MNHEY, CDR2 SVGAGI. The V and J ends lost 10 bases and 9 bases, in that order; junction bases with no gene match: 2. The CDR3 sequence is CAITGGPQHF. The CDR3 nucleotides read TGTGCCATAACAGGGGGGCCCCAGCATTTT.

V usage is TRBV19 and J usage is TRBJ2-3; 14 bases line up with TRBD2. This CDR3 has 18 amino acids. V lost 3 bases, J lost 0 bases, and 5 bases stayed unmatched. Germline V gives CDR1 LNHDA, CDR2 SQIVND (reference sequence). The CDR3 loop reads CASSIGTSGGPSTDTQYF. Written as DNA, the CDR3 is TGTGCCAGTAGTATCGGGACTAGCGGGGGTCCTAGCACAGATACGCAGTATTTT.

The CDR3 region has the DNA TGTGCCAGCAGCGAAACAGGCATCTTCCATAATGAGCAGTTCTTC. This gives the protein CASSETGIFHNEQFF. The rearrangement uses TRBV9 and TRBJ2-1, with D tentatively TRBD1 (5 bases). The CDR3 covers 15 residues. CDR1 is SGDLS and CDR2 is YYNGEE in the germline V gene. The germline V and J ends were trimmed by 3 bases and 7 bases, with 17 bases remaining between them.

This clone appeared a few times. The CDR3 protein is CASSLASGTGIFEKLFF. The CDR3, as DNA: TGTGCCAGCAGCTTAGCCTCCGGGACAGGGATTTTTGAAAAACTGTTTTTT. The chain joins TRBV7-9 to TRBJ1-4; 9 bases are a match to TRBD1. CDR1 is SEHNR, CDR2 FQNEAQ, per germline (reference sequence). The CDR3 spans 17 residues. V lost 0 bases and J lost 7; bases outside the gene matches: 9.

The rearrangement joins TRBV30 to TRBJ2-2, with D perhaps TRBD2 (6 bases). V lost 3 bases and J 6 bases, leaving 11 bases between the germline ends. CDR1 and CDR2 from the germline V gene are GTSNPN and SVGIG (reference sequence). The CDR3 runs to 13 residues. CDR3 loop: CAWREGVPGELFF. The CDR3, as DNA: TGTGCCTGGAGGGAGGGCGTCCCCGGGGAGCTGTTTTTT.

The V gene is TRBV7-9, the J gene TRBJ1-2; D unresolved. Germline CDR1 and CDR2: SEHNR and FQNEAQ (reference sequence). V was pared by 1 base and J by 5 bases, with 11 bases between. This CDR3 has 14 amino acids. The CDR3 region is CASSLEFSGYGYTF. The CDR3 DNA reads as TGTGCCAGCAGCTTAGAGTTTTCCGGTTATGGCTACACCTTC.

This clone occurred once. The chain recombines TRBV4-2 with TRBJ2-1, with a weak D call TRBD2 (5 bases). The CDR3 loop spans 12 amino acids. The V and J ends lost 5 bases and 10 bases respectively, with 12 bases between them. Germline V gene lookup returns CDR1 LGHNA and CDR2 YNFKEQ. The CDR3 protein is CASSSSGEEQFF. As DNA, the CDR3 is TGTGCCAGCAGCTCCTCCGGGGAAGAGCAGTTCTTC.

As DNA, the CDR3 is TGTGCCAGCAGCGGACTCTCCTACAATGAGCAGTTCTTC. This encodes CASSGLSYNEQFF. V usage is TRBV6-5 and J usage is TRBJ2-1; D possibly corresponds to TRBD2 (5 bases). Looked up from germline, CDR1 is MNHEY and CDR2 is SVGAGI. The CDR3 totals 13 residues. Trimming stripped 6 bases from V and 0 bases from J, with 6 bases between.

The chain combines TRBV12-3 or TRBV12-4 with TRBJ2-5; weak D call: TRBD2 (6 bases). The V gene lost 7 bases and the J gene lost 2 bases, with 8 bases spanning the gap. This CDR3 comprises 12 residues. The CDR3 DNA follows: TGTGCCAGCATTGGGGGGCAAGAGACCCAGTACTTC. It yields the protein CASIGGQETQYF.

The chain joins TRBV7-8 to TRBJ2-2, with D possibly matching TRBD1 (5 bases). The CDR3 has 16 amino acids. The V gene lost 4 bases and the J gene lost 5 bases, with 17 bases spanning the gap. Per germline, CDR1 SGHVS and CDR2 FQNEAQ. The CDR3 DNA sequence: TGTGCCAGCAGCTGGGCAGGGATTGCGGAAACCGGGGAGCTGTTTTTT. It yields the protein CASSWAGIAETGELFF.

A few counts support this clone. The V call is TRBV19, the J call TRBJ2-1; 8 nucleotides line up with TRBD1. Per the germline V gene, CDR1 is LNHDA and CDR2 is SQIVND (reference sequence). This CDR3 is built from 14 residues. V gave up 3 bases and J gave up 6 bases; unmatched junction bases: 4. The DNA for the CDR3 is TGTGCCAGTAGTATGGGACAGGTAGTCAATGAGCAGTTCTTC. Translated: CASSMGQVVNEQFF.

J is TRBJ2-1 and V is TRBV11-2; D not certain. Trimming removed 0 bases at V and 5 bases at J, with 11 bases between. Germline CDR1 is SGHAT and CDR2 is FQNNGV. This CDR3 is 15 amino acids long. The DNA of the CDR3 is TGTGCCAGCAGCTTAGATCACTTACTAAACAATGAGCAGTTCTTC. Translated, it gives CASSLDHLLNNEQFF.

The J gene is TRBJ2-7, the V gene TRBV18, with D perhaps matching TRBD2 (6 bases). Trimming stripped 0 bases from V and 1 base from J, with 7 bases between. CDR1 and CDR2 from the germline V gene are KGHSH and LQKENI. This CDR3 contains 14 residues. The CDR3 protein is CASSPPGGSYEQYF. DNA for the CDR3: TGTGCCAGCTCACCACCGGGGGGTTCCTACGAGCAGTACTTC.

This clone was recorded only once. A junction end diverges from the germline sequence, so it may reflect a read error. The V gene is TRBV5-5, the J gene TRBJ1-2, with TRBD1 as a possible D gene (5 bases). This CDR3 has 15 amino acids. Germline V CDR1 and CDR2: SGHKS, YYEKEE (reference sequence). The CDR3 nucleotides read TGTGCCAGCAGTGTCGCTAAACCTGGTGGTTCCCCAGGGTCCTTC. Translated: CASSVAKPGGSPGSF.

CDR3 amino acids: CASSGGGVIYEQFF. The CDR3 DNA reads TGTGCCAGCAGCGGTGGGGGGGTCATATATGAGCAGTTCTTC. The V call is TRBV5-5, the J call TRBJ2-1; TRBD2 aligns across 7 bases. Germline trimming cut 4 bases from V and 8 bases from J; bases unmatched to any gene: 9. Germline CDR1 reads SGHKS; CDR2 reads YYEKEE (reference sequence). The CDR3 covers 14 residues.

CDR3 DNA: TGCGCCAGCAGTCAATCCGGGGAAGGAGATTGGAGCTACGAGCAGTACTTC. It yields the protein CASSQSGEGDWSYEQYF. The chain links TRBV23-1 to TRBJ2-7, with D perhaps TRBD2 (5 bases). TRBV23-1 is flagged as an ORF with uncertain function. With 0 bases removed from V and 3 bases from J, the gap between germline ends came to 18 bases. This CDR3 has 17 amino acids.

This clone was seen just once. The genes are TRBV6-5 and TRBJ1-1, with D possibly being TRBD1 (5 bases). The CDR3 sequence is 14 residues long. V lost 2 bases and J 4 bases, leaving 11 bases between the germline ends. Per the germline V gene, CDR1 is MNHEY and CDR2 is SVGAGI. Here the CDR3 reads CASSYGGYGTEAFF. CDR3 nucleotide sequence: TGTGCCAGCAGTTACGGGGGGTACGGCACTGAAGCTTTCTTT.

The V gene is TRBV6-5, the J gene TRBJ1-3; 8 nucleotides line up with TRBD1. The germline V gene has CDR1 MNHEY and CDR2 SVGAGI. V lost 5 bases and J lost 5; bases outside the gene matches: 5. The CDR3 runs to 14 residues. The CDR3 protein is CASSKQGGRNTIYF. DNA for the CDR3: TGTGCCAGCAGTAAACAGGGGGGCAGAAACACCATATATTTT.

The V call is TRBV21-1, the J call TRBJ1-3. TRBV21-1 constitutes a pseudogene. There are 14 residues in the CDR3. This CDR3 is CASSFGSSGNTIYF. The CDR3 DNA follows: TGTGCCAGCAGCTTCGGGTCCTCTGGAAACACCATATATTTT.

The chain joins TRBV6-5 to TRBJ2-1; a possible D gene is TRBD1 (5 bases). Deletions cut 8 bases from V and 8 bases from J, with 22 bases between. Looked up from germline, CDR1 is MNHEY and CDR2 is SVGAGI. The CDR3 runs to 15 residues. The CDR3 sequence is CASRQIGSRADEQFF. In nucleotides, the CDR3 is TGTGCCAGCCGACAGATCGGGTCCAGGGCAGATGAGCAGTTCTTC.

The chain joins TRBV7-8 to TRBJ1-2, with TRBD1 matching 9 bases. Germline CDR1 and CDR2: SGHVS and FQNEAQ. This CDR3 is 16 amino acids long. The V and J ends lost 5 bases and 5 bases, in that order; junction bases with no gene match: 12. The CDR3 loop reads CASSPFSGTGSYGYTF. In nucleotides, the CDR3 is TGTGCCAGCAGCCCTTTCTCCGGGACAGGGAGTTATGGCTACACCTTC.

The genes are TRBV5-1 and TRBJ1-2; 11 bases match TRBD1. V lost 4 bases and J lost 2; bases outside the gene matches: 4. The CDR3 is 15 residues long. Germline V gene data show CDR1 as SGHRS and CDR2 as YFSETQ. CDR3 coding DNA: TGCGCCAGCAGCGTAGGGACAGGGGGAAACTATGGCTACACCTTC. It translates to CASSVGTGGNYGYTF.

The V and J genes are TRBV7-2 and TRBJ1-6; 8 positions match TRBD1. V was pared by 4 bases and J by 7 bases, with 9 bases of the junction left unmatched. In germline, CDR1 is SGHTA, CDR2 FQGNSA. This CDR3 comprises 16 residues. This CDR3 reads CASSSHGQGRNSPLHF. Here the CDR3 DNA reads TGTGCCAGCAGCTCGCACGGACAGGGCCGGAATTCACCCCTCCACTTT. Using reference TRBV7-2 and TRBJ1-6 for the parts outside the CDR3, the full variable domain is GAGVSQSPSNKVTEKGKDVELRCDPISGHTALYWYRQSLGQGLEFLIYFQGNSAPDKSGLPSDRFSAERTGGSVSTLTIQRTQQEDSAVYLCASSSHGQGRNSPLHFGNGTRLTVT.

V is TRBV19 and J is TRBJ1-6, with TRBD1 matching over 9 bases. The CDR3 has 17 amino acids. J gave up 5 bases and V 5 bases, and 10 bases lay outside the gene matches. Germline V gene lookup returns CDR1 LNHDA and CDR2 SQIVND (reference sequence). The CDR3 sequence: CASSVPQGARHNSPLHF. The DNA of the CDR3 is TGTGCCAGTAGTGTTCCACAGGGGGCAAGGCATAATTCACCCCTCCACTTT.

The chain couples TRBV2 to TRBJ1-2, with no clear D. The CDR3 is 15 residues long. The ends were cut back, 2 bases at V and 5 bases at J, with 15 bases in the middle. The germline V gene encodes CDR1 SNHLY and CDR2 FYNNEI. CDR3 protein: CASSEYTEIRYGYTF. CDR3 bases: TGTGCCAGCAGTGAATATACAGAGATTCGATATGGCTACACCTTC. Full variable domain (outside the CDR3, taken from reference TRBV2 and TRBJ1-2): EPEVTQTPSHQVTQMGQEVILRCVPISNHLYFYWYRQILGQKVEFLVSFYNNEISEKSEIFDDQFSVERPDGSNFTLKIRSTKLEDSAMYFCASSEYTEIRYGYTFGSGTRLTVV.

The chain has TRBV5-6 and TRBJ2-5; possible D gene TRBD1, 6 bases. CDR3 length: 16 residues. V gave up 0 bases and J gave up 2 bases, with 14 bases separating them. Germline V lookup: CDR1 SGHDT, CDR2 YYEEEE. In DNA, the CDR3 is TGTGCCAGCAGCTTGGGGCCACAGGGCACTCAAGAGACCCAGTACTTC. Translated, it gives CASSLGPQGTQETQYF.

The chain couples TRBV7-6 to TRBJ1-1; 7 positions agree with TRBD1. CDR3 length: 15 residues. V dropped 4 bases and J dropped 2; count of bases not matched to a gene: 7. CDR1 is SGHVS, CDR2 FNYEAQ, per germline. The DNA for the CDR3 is TGTGCCAGCAGCTCCTCACGGGACAGTAACACTGAAGCTTTCTTT. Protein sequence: CASSSSRDSNTEAFF.

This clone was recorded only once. CDR3 amino acids: CASSLIRTNYGYTF. CDR3 nucleotide sequence: TGTGCCAGCAGCTTAATCAGAACTAACTATGGCTACACCTTC. V and J are TRBV11-2 and TRBJ1-2; no firm D call. The CDR3 loop spans 14 amino acids. Germline CDR1 is SGHAT and CDR2 is FQNNGV. V shed 2 bases and J shed 0 bases, with 7 bases lying between them.

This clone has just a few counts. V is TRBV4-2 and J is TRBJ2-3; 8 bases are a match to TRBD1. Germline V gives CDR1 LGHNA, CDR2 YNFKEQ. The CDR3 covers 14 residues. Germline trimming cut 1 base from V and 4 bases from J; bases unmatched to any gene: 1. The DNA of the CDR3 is TGTGCCAGCAGCCAAGGACAGGGGCCAGATACGCAGTATTTT. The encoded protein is CASSQGQGPDTQYF.